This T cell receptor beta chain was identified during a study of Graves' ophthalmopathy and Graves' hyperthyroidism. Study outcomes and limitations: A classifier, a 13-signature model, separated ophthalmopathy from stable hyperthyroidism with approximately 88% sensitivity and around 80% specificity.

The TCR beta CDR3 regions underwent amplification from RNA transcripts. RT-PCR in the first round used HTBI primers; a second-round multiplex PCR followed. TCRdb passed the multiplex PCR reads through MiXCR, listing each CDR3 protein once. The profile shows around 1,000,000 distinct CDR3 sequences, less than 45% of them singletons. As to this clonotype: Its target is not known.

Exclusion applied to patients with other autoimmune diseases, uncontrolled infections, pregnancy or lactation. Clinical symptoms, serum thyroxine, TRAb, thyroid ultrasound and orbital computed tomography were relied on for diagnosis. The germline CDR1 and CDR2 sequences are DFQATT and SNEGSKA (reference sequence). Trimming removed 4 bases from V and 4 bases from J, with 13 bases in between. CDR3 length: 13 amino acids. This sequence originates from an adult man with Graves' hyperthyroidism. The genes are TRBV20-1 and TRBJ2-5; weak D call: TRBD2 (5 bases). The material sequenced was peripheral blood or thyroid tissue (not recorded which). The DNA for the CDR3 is TGCAGTGCTAACCCCTTCAGCGGAGAGACCCAGTACTTC. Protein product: CSANPFSGETQYF.